Presented here are 7 T cell receptor beta chains from one specimen sequenced in a study of blood T cell repertoires in COVID-19. Sequenced by immunoSEQ multiplex PCR; TCRdb stores in-frame clones only, minus some. The sample consists of about 110,000 clones, about 80% of them appearing once. The sequenced material came from peripheral blood. Receptors were obtained from a woman between 65 and 79 years old with acute or convalescent COVID-19.

A remark on this clone: The junction differs from germline at one of its ends, possibly a read error. The rearrangement joins TRBV28 to TRBJ1-2; 7 bases align to TRBD1. CDR1 is MDHEN and CDR2 is SYDVKM in the germline V gene. CDR3 length: 10 amino acids. CDR3 in DNA: TGTGCCAGCAGTCGCGGGACAGCAAACTTC. It translates to CASSRGTANF.

In this sample, this clone turned up a few times. The chain links TRBV27 to TRBJ2-7; 13 bases align to TRBD2. CDR1 and CDR2 (germline): MNHEY, SMNVEV (reference sequence). This CDR3 has 15 amino acids. V lost 6 bases to trimming and J lost 3 bases; unmatched junction nucleotides: 5. The CDR3 DNA is TGTGCCAGCAGATCCTGGACTAGCGGGAGCTACGAGCAGTACTTC. The encoded protein is CASRSWTSGSYEQYF.

In nucleotides, the CDR3 is TGTGCCTGGAGTGTTGTCGGCAGGGAAGCTTTCTTT. Protein product: CAWSVVGREAFF. The gene calls are TRBV30 and TRBJ1-1; the D is unclear. This CDR3 has 12 amino acids. V was pared by 0 bases and J by 8 bases, with 10 bases between. Germline V gives CDR1 GTSNPN, CDR2 SVGIG (reference sequence).

The chain carries TRBV5-1 and TRBJ1-1; D is uncertain. The CDR3 length is 14 residues. Trimming removed 1 base at V and 6 bases at J, with 13 bases between. Germline values: CDR1 SGHRS, CDR2 YFSETQ. The DNA of the CDR3 is TGCGCCAGCAGCTTGTTGGGCAGAGCGGCTGAAGCTTTCTTT. Amino acids: CASSLLGRAAEAFF. Full variable domain (remainder filled in from reference TRBV5-1 and TRBJ1-1): KAGVTQTPRYLIKTRGQQVTLSCSPISGHRSVSWYQQTPGQGLQFLFEYFSETQRNKGNFPGRFSGRQFSNSRSEMNVSTLELGDSALYLCASSLLGRAAEAFFGQGTRLTVV.

The chain links TRBV11-1 to TRBJ1-3; 8 positions match TRBD1. Germline V gene lookup returns CDR1 SGHAT and CDR2 FQDESV (reference sequence). The J segment lost 0 bases and the V segment lost 5 bases, leaving 6 bases of the junction unmatched. CDR3 length equals 16 residues. For the CDR3, the DNA is TGTGCCAGCAGCGCCGTGGACAGGGCCTCTGGAAACACCATATATTTT. Its translation: CASSAVDRASGNTIYF.

Only a few counts were recorded for this clone. The gene calls are TRBV7-2 and TRBJ2-7, with 10 nucleotides matching TRBD2. The CDR3 spans 17 residues. Trimming cost V 5 bases and J 5 bases; bases outside gene matches: 15. Germline V lookup: CDR1 SGHTA, CDR2 FQGNSA. The CDR3 reads CASSTGLAVVIGNEQYF. As DNA, the CDR3 is TGTGCCAGCAGCACCGGACTAGCGGTTGTAATCGGAAACGAGCAGTACTTC.

This chain uses TRBV3-1 (or the pseudogene TRBV3-2) with TRBJ1-2; maybe TRBD1 (5 bases). CDR3 length: 21 residues. Germline loops: CDR1 LGHDT, CDR2 YNNKEL (reference sequence). The V gene lost 1 base and the J gene lost 5 bases, with 32 bases spanning the gap. CDR3 DNA sequence: TGTGCCAGCAGCCAAGCCCGTTTGGCCCCAGGGTACCCGCCCCGCCAATATGGCTACACCTTC. Encoded protein: CASSQARLAPGYPPRQYGYTF.